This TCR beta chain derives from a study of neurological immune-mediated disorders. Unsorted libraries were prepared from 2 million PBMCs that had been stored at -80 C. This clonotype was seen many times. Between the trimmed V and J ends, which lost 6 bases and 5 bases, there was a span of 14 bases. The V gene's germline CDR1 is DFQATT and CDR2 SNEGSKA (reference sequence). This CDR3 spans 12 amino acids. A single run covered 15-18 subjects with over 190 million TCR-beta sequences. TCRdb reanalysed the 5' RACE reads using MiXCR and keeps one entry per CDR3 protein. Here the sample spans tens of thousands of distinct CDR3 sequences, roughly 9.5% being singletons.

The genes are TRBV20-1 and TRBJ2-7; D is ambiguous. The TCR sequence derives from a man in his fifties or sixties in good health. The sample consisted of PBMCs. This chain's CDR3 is CSAHKRADEQYF. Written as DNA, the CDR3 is TGCAGTGCCCATAAAAGGGCGGACGAGCAGTACTTC.